Listed here are 24 T cell receptor beta chains from one sample, sequenced in a study of regulatory T cells in long-lasting Graves disease. Relying on iRepertoire HTBI primers and Arm-PCR of CDR3 regions, the team built TCR beta libraries. MiXCR was run by TCRdb on the multiplex PCR reads, yielding one entry per CDR3 protein. The data hold fewer than 650,000 distinct CDR3 sequences, with roughly 15% observed a single time. Time point given: newly diagnosed GD, antithyroid drugs for less than 3 months. RNA isolated from PBMCs was used to make the TCR library. The same data also contributed to another study, on T cells in Graves' hyperthyroidism and ophthalmopathy.

The sample was peripheral blood mononuclear cells (PBMCs), taken at new diagnosis, from a patient treated with antithyroid drugs. These receptor sequences come from a man aged 18 to 35 with Graves disease.

The chain's CDR3 is CASTLLGGGDDNEQFF. DNA for the CDR3: TGTGCCAGTACCCTCCTGGGGGGAGGTGACGACAATGAGCAGTTCTTC. V usage is TRBV19 and J usage is TRBJ2-1, with D tentatively TRBD2 (6 bases). The V end was cut by 7 bases, the J end by 5 bases, with 21 bases between. This CDR3 is 16 amino acids long. Germline CDR1 reads LNHDA; CDR2 reads SQIVND (reference sequence).

This chain uses TRBV7-3 with TRBJ2-3; D might be TRBD1 or TRBD2, each matching 7 bases. Germline V gene sequence: CDR1 SGHTA, CDR2 FQGTGA. The CDR3 is made up of 20 amino acids. Trimming removed 4 bases at V and 1 base at J, with 27 bases between. The CDR3 nucleotides are TGTGCCAGCAGCTCCAGCGGGAAGGAAGGGGGCCTTACTGGCACAGATACGCAGTATTTT. Translated: CASSSSGKEGGLTGTDTQYF.

This clonotype was recorded at least ten times. The chain carries TRBV5-1 and TRBJ2-1; TRBD2 matches 8 bases. This CDR3 spans 13 amino acids. The germline CDR1 and CDR2 sequences are SGHRS and YFSETQ. With V trimmed by 0 bases and J by 11 bases, 4 bases remained unmatched. The CDR3 is CASSLAGGPKQFF. The CDR3 DNA is TGCGCCAGCAGCTTGGCGGGAGGGCCGAAGCAGTTCTTC. Using reference TRBV5-1 and TRBJ2-1 for the parts outside the CDR3, the full variable domain is KAGVTQTPRYLIKTRGQQVTLSCSPISGHRSVSWYQQTPGQGLQFLFEYFSETQRNKGNFPGRFSGRQFSNSRSEMNVSTLELGDSALYLCASSLAGGPKQFFGPGTRLTVL.

This sequence joins TRBV20-1 and TRBJ2-7; 8 nucleotides align to TRBD2. This CDR3 is built from 13 residues. Looked up from germline, CDR1 is DFQATT and CDR2 is SNEGSKA (reference sequence). V gave up 1 base and J gave up 5 bases; unmatched junction bases: 4. CDR3 DNA sequence: TGCAGTGCTAGAGGGACTAGCAAGGACGAGCAGTACTTC. This sequence encodes CSARGTSKDEQYF.

The CDR3 sequence is CASSQEAGGRSHEQFF. The CDR3 region has the DNA TGTGCCAGCAGCCAAGAGGCAGGGGGACGTAGCCATGAGCAGTTCTTC. The chain joins TRBV3-1 to TRBJ2-1, with TRBD1 identical over 7 bases. The CDR3 has 16 residues. The trim removed 0 bases at V and 8 bases at J, leaving 10 bases unmatched. Germline assignment: CDR1 LGHDT and CDR2 YNNKEL (reference sequence).

In its sample, this clonotype was seen a few times. The V and J genes are TRBV29-1 and TRBJ1-2; 8 positions match TRBD1. The CDR3 sequence is 14 residues long. Germline V gene data show CDR1 as SQVTM and CDR2 as ANQGSEA. Germline trimming cut 5 bases from V and 4 bases from J; bases unmatched to any gene: 9. CDR3 DNA: TGCAGCGTTCAGCCAGGGGGCTTTAGCTATGGCTACACCTTC. It encodes CSVQPGGFSYGYTF. Full variable domain (rest looked up from reference TRBV29-1 and TRBJ1-2): SAVISQKPSRDICQRGTSLTIQCQVDSQVTMMFWYRQQPGQSLTLIATANQGSEATYESGFVIDKFPISRPNLTFSTLTVSNMSPEDSSIYLCSVQPGGFSYGYTFGSGTRLTVV.

This clonotype occurred many times. The gene calls are TRBV18 and TRBJ2-7, with a weak D call TRBD1 (6 bases). The ends were cut back, 8 bases at V and 6 bases at J, with 20 bases in the middle. The CDR3 loop spans 14 amino acids. CDR1 and CDR2 (germline): KGHSH, LQKENI. The CDR3: CASTPTGLRGEQYF. CDR3 coding DNA: TGTGCCAGCACCCCGACAGGTTTGAGGGGCGAGCAGTACTTC.

The rearrangement joins TRBV28 to TRBJ2-1; D gene uncertain. The length of the CDR3 is 15 residues. Germline V gene data show CDR1 as MDHEN and CDR2 as SYDVKM. V shed 6 bases and J shed 4 bases, with 16 bases lying between them. The CDR3 loop is CASRSLEWGYNEQFF. CDR3 coding DNA: TGTGCCAGCAGGTCCCTAGAGTGGGGTTACAATGAGCAGTTCTTC. Full variable domain (remainder filled in from reference TRBV28 and TRBJ2-1): DVKVTQSSRYLVKRTGEKVFLECVQDMDHENMFWYRQDPGLGLRLIYFSYDVKMKEKGDIPEGYSVSREKKERFSLILESASTNQTSMYLCASRSLEWGYNEQFFGPGTRLTVL.

This clonotype was recorded many times. The J gene is TRBJ1-1, the V gene TRBV10-3; 7 nucleotides align to TRBD1. CDR1 is ENHRY and CDR2 is SYGVKD in the germline V gene. This CDR3 spans 15 amino acids. After removal of 2 bases from V and 5 bases from J, the junction contained 8 bases not matched to a gene. DNA for the CDR3: TGTGCCATCAGTGAGATTCAGGGGGAAAGGACTGAAGCTTTCTTT. Its protein product is CAISEIQGERTEAFF.

The V gene is TRBV19, the J gene TRBJ1-4, with a weak D call TRBD1 (5 bases). CDR1 is LNHDA and CDR2 is SQIVND in the germline V gene (reference sequence). There are 12 residues in the CDR3. The V and J ends lost 3 bases and 12 bases respectively, with 11 bases between them. This CDR3 is CASSIGRGELFF. As DNA, the CDR3 is TGTGCCAGTAGTATTGGTCGAGGGGAACTGTTTTTT.

For this clonotype: A much larger clone lies a single base off, so this may be a read error. The CDR3 end shows no conserved phenylalanine or tryptophan, and so a read error is likely. The chain joins TRBV10-2 to TRBJ1-5; maybe TRBD1 (5 bases). V gave up 7 bases and J gave up 4 bases, with 20 bases separating them. Germline V lookup: CDR1 WSHSY, CDR2 SAAADI. The CDR3 runs 16 residues. The CDR3 loop reads CASTRDSAMRNQPQHC. The CDR3 coding sequence is TGCGCCAGCACCCGAGACAGTGCCATGAGGAATCAGCCCCAGCATTGT.

The sample holds a few counts of this clonotype. V is TRBV3-1 and J is TRBJ2-3, with D perhaps being TRBD1 or TRBD2 (6 bases each). Germline CDR1 LGHDT, CDR2 YNNKEL (reference sequence). Between the trimmed V and J ends, which lost 7 bases and 0 bases, there was a span of 26 bases. The CDR3 spans 19 residues. The CDR3 nucleotides are TGTGCCAGCAACGGGGGCGGCGGGGCCCGAGAGGGGAGCACAGATACGCAGTATTTT. Translating gives CASNGGGGAREGSTDTQYF.

As to this clonotype: One base away lies a much larger clone, so this may be a sequencing read error. This chain uses TRBV6-2 or TRBV6-3 with TRBJ1-1; D perhaps matches TRBD1 (6 bases). CDR1 and CDR2 (germline): MNHEY, SVGEGT. V was pared by 0 bases and J by 7 bases, with 9 bases between. The CDR3 has 13 amino acids. This chain's CDR3 is CASSYSDRREAFF. The DNA for the CDR3 is TGTGCCAGCAGTTACTCCGACAGGCGTGAAGCTTTCTTT.

The gene calls are TRBV5-1 and TRBJ2-1; 8 bases fit TRBD2. Germline values: CDR1 SGHRS, CDR2 YFSETQ. V was pared by 2 bases and J by 6 bases, with 10 bases of the junction left unmatched. The CDR3 covers 16 residues. CDR3 in amino acids: CASSFTGLGRSNEQFF. In nucleotides, the CDR3 is TGCGCCAGCAGCTTTACGGGACTAGGGAGGAGCAATGAGCAGTTCTTC.

The chain has TRBV10-2 and TRBJ2-1; no reliable D call. Germline V gene lookup returns CDR1 WSHSY and CDR2 SAAADI. V was shortened by 3 bases and J by 6 bases, with 3 bases between the two germline ends. The CDR3 totals 11 residues. The CDR3 DNA is TGCGCCAGCAGTGATCTCAATGAGCAGTTCTTC. It encodes CASSDLNEQFF.

The chain joins TRBV7-2 to TRBJ1-2, with D perhaps TRBD1 (6 bases). The V end was cut by 0 bases, the J end by 6 bases, with 14 bases between. Germline CDR1 SGHTA, CDR2 FQGNSA. The CDR3 sequence is 15 residues long. CDR3 amino acids: CASSLAGRGDHGYTF. As DNA, the CDR3 is TGTGCCAGCAGCTTAGCAGGGAGGGGGGATCATGGCTACACCTTC. Using reference TRBV7-2 and TRBJ1-2 for the parts outside the CDR3, the full variable domain is GAGVSQSPSNKVTEKGKDVELRCDPISGHTALYWYRQSLGQGLEFLIYFQGNSAPDKSGLPSDRFSAERTGGSVSTLTIQRTQQEDSAVYLCASSLAGRGDHGYTFGSGTRLTVV.

This clonotype was picked up many times. The chain employs TRBV30 and TRBJ2-3; TRBD2 agrees at 10 bases. The CDR3 has 12 amino acids. Germline trimming cut 7 bases from V and 13 bases from J; bases unmatched to any gene: 11. The germline gives CDR1 GTSNPN, CDR2 SVGIG (reference sequence). The CDR3 sequence is CALQSSGRVKYF. As DNA, the CDR3 is TGTGCCTTACAGTCGAGCGGGAGGGTAAAGTATTTT. Based on the CDR3 plus reference TRBV30 and TRBJ2-3, the full variable domain is SQTIHQWPATLVQPVGSPLSLECTVEGTSNPNLYWYRQAAGRGLQLLFYSVGIGQISSEVPQNLSASRPQDRQFILSSKKLLLSDSGFYLCALQSSGRVKYFGPGTRLTVL.

Here the CDR3 reads CASSVGVYNEQFF. In DNA form, the CDR3 reads TGTGCCAGCAGCGTTGGGGTGTACAATGAGCAGTTCTTC. The J gene is TRBJ2-1, the V gene TRBV9; unclear D gene. The CDR3 has 13 amino acids. From germline, CDR1 is SGDLS and CDR2 YYNGEE. V was cut by 2 bases and J by 4 bases, with 7 bases left in between.

The V and J genes are TRBV28 and TRBJ1-2, with a tentative D call TRBD1 (6 bases). The CDR3 has 14 amino acids. Trimming left V 8 bases short and J 2 bases short, with 15 bases between. CDR1 is MDHEN, CDR2 SYDVKM, per germline. The CDR3 DNA reads TGTGCCAGCCGGGGAGGGGGTGGCAACTATGGCTACACCTTC. It codes for CASRGGGGNYGYTF.

Ten or more counts support this clonotype. The chain recombines TRBV11-2 with TRBJ2-7; D may be TRBD2 (6 bases). Trimming removed 8 bases from V and 3 bases from J, with 14 bases in between. Germline V CDR1 and CDR2: SGHAT, FQNNGV. CDR3 size: 13 residues. In nucleotides, the CDR3 is TGTGCCAGCCTCGGCGGGATCCACTACGAGCAGTACTTC. Translation gives CASLGGIHYEQYF.

The rearrangement joins TRBV7-9 to TRBJ2-3; 11 bases are a match to TRBD2. The length of the CDR3 is 15 residues. Trimming at V came to 2 bases and at J to 6 bases, leaving 4 bases not matched to a gene. CDR1 and CDR2 from the germline V gene are SEHNR and FQNEAQ (reference sequence). The CDR3 nucleotides are TGTGCCAGCAGCTTAACGACTAGCGGGAACGATACGCAGTATTTT. This encodes CASSLTTSGNDTQYF.

In this sample, this clonotype turned up many times. The rearrangement joins TRBV3-1 to TRBJ2-1; 9 positions match TRBD2. The CDR3 consists of 14 residues. The trim removed 4 bases at V and 5 bases at J, leaving 3 bases unmatched. Per the germline V gene, CDR1 is LGHDT and CDR2 is YNNKEL (reference sequence). The CDR3 DNA sequence: TGTGCCAGCAGCCCAGGGACTAGCCACAATGAGCAGTTCTTC. This codes for CASSPGTSHNEQFF.

There are a few counts of this clonotype. The chain has TRBV7-3 and TRBJ2-1; TRBD2 matches at 12 bases. V lost 4 bases to trimming and J lost 7 bases; unmatched junction nucleotides: 5. Germline V CDR1 and CDR2: SGHTA, FQGTGA. The CDR3 is 15 amino acids. The CDR3 is CASSYRLAGANEQFF. CDR3 DNA: TGTGCCAGCAGCTACCGACTAGCGGGAGCGAATGAGCAGTTCTTC.

This rearrangement joins TRBV2 to TRBJ2-5; no clear D gene. Trimming took off 7 bases at V and 1 base at J, with 13 bases between the two ends. This CDR3 has 14 amino acids. Germline CDR1 SNHLY, CDR2 FYNNEI. The CDR3 protein is CASTKNGFQETQYF. DNA of the CDR3: TGTGCCAGCACTAAAAATGGGTTCCAAGAGACCCAGTACTTC.